This TCR beta chain derives from a study of shared clonotypes between healthy human individuals (dated by TCRdb to about 2020). In terms of the full investigation: The cohort included three men and a couple of women between 18 and 49 years of age. Per donor, three plates each were used for CD4 naive and CD4 memory, two for CD8 naive, and one for CD8 memory. The study deeply sequenced blood TCR repertoires of about 5 healthy adults to estimate repertoire size and the extent of clonotype sharing between individuals. Different laboratories and diverse techniques were used to prepare libraries and sequence TCR repertoires, to increase sequencing depth and limit assay-specific biases. Per donor, leukapheresis produced somewhere between about 0.94 and 10 billion PBMCs. What the research found in general, with its limitations: Even with the large sequencing depth, rarefaction of the sorted-subset datasets indicated that sequencing was incomplete. Sharing across four donors was observed for around 4.8% of naive CD4, 3.5% of naive CD8, 2% to 2.5% of memory CD4, and roughly 0.43% of memory CD8 clonotypes. Naive subsets generally had larger estimated clonotype richness than memory subsets did. Pairwise subsampling indicated that sequencing depth was expected to affect the degree of clonotype sharing among donors. Higher generation probabilities were observed for clonotypes shared by all four sorted-subset donors than for non-shared clonotypes. Because the study included only a small number of donors, the genetic and exposure-history diversity represented was limited. Sampling was restricted to blood, and TCR repertoires in tissue are likely to differ from TCR repertoires in blood.

The donors were healthy, HIV-negative adults who had no recently reported acute infections or vaccinations. Every donor was a Caucasian adult residing in Nashville, Tennessee, USA. CD4+ T cells were enriched by magnetic negative selection, after which naive cells were positively selected on CD45RA and the negative fraction was taken as the memory subset. After blood collection by leukapheresis, PBMCs were isolated using Ficoll-Histopaque density gradient centrifugation and then cryopreserved in the vapor phase of liquid nitrogen. Analytical flow cytometry was used to check the purity and quantity of every magnetically sorted T cell population. Genomic DNA was isolated from every sorted fraction and measured by UV absorbance on a Nanodrop 2000c. Using the deep immunoSEQ assay, multiplex PCR amplified TCR CDR3 regions from genomic DNA. Extracted genomic DNA from each cell subset was distributed evenly across all wells of several immunoSEQ 96-well plates, and each plate was treated as a replicate. For sorted subsets, each replicate PCR was loaded with 200 ng genomic DNA, equivalent to approximately 27,000 T cell genomes. Purified libraries were measured with a Qubit 3.0 fluorometer, size-checked on a Bioanalyzer 2100, and measured again with the KAPA Library Quantification kit. A separate single-read 150-cycle Illumina NextSeq 550 flow cell was used to sequence each immunoSEQ 96-well plate. The authors' analysis ran thus. Because only junctional sequences without quality scores were contained in the immunoSEQ output, filtering matching that applied to full-length reads could not be performed. To assign V/J genes and CDR3, sequences were annotated against IMGT germline references using PyIR, a Python wrapper for IgBLAST v1.9. Reads with weak V/J assignments (E-value above 1e-6), missing CDR3, stop codons, out-of-frame junctions, or ambiguous translated residues were removed. A V3J clonotype was defined by an identical inferred V gene, J gene, and CDR3 amino acid sequence. Percentage overlap between repertoires was computed as shared unique clonotypes divided by the size of the smaller repertoire. Richness of each repertoire was evaluated using RTK rarefaction, the Chao1 estimator, and Recon v2.1 estimates of unobserved clonotypes. OLGA was used to compute generation probabilities for all TCRbeta clonotypes that the gDNA method yielded from a handful of donors. TCRdb took this table from immuneACCESS and kept in-frame rearrangements with V and J called. Such tables lack part of the clones; where checked against another copy, unresolved V genes explain under half of the gap, and the rest is unexplained. V, J and clone size derive from that table, while D and trimming were established from the DNA sequence. Counted in this sample were 2 million to 2.5 million clones; 85% to 95% of them appeared once. 0.3% to 0.4% of the sample is in the top ten clones.

As to this clone: The specificity of this receptor is unknown. Base qualities are not provided; no much larger clone lies one nucleotide away.

V sheds 2 bases and J sheds 0 bases, leaving 8 bases between their ends. The CDR3 covers 14 residues, taking in both the cysteine and the phenylalanine. CDR3 DNA is the only sequence kept; it has 42 bases, read in frame from the first base. The germline V gene (reference sequence) sets CDR1 to GTSNPN and CDR2 to SVGIG. The sequenced sample consisted of naive CD4+ T cells from PBMCs. The cell subset or site label on this specimen signifies: CD45RA+ positively selected. This sequence uses TRBV30 and TRBJ2-1, with TRBD2 perhaps the D gene, on 6 matching bases. This TCR derives from a man aged 18 to 30 in good health. Some clones in this sample may be carry-over from other donors' samples. The CDR3 protein is CAWSNGGSYNEQFF. At the DNA level, the sequence is TGTGCCTGGAGTAACGGGGGCTCCTACAATGAGCAGTTCTTC.